This record concerns one T cell receptor beta chain sequence. Its antigen remains unknown. Deletions cut 11 bases from V and 3 bases from J, with 17 bases between. CDR3 length equals 13 residues. CDR1 SEHNR and CDR2 FQNEAQ come from the germline V gene (reference sequence). The PCR contained 60 Vbeta and 13 Jbeta primers. Clones were sequenced by immunoSEQ multiplex PCR, and TCRdb holds only the in-frame ones, with some missing. The sample carries over 150,000 clones, roughly 84% recorded once. The data were taken from a study of cytomegalovirus exposure and HLA in healthy donors. Whole-study results and caveats: Data from an earlier analysis indicated that most TCR beta V segments were productive either about 87% or about 30% of the time.

This sequence joins TRBV7-9 and TRBJ2-7; the D gene is possibly TRBD2 (6 bases). The TCR was taken from a girl less than two years old in good health and CMV-seronegative. What was sequenced was PBMCs. CDR3 sequence: CAGGKPGDYEQYF. The CDR3 DNA reads TGTGCCGGGGGGAAGCCCGGAGACTACGAGCAGTACTTC.